The 6 T cell receptor beta chains reported below all come from one sample, sequenced in a study of CD8 T cells in ankylosing spondylitis. TCRdb passed the 5' RACE reads through MiXCR, listing each CDR3 protein once. The sample yields 85,000 to 90,000 distinct CDR3 sequences, approximately 30% seen once. Material for sequencing was blood, either unsorted or a sorted T cell fraction (not recorded which). The source of these receptors is a male donor with ankylosing spondylitis or in good health (not recorded which).

This clonotype was counted at least ten times. The chain links TRBV5-1 to TRBJ2-5; unclear D gene. Germline CDR1 reads SGHRS; CDR2 reads YFSETQ. Trimming pared 0 bases from V and 4 bases from J, leaving 7 bases between. CDR3 length equals 13 residues. The CDR3 region has the DNA TGCGCCAGCAGCTTGGACGCTGGAGAGACCCAGTACTTC. It yields the protein CASSLDAGETQYF.

The sample holds a few counts of this clonotype. The CDR3 DNA is TGTGCCAGCAGCCCTAGGCGGGGCGGGGGAAACACCGGGGAGCTGTTTTTT. It codes for CASSPRRGGGNTGELFF. The rearrangement links TRBV7-8 to TRBJ2-2, with 7 bases identical to TRBD2. Germline CDR1 is SGHVS and CDR2 is FQNEAQ. CDR3 size: 17 residues. V lost 5 bases to trimming and J lost 2 bases; unmatched junction nucleotides: 11.

This clonotype was found many times. The chain's CDR3 is CASRPGQGATEAFF. The CDR3 nucleotides read TGCGCCAGCAGACCGGGACAGGGGGCGACTGAAGCTTTCTTT. The chain is built from TRBV5-1 and TRBJ1-1; TRBD1 matches 12 bases. The junction had 4 bases not matched to a gene; V was cut back by 5 bases and J by 5 bases. The CDR3 sequence is 14 residues long. Germline V gene data show CDR1 as SGHRS and CDR2 as YFSETQ.

This clonotype was counted only a few times. The chain employs TRBV7-3 and TRBJ2-3; D is ambiguous. There are 11 residues in the CDR3. The germline V gene encodes CDR1 SGHTA and CDR2 FQGTGA. Trimming cost V 4 bases and J 7 bases, with 6 bases left between them. The CDR3: CASSSGNTQYF. The CDR3 bases are TGTGCCAGCAGCTCAGGCAATACGCAGTATTTT. The full variable domain, in which reference TRBV7-3 and TRBJ2-3 provide the parts outside the CDR3, is GAGVSQTPSNKVTEKGKYVELRCDPISGHTALYWYRQSLGQGPEFLIYFQGTGAADDSGLPNDRFFAVRPEGSVSTLKIQRTERGDSAVYLCASSSGNTQYFGPGTRLTVL.

This chain links TRBV5-1 with TRBJ2-3; 9 bases are a match to TRBD1. The CDR3 contains 14 residues. The germline V gene encodes CDR1 SGHRS and CDR2 YFSETQ. V was clipped by 7 bases and J by 6 bases; unmatched bases: 9. CDR3 sequence: CASGVGQGGDTQYF. CDR3 coding DNA: TGCGCCAGCGGCGTGGGACAGGGTGGCGATACGCAGTATTTT.

The V and J genes are TRBV24-1 and TRBJ2-5; the D is unclear. The CDR3 covers 13 residues. V dropped 5 bases and J dropped 5 bases, with 11 bases sitting between them. The germline V gene encodes CDR1 KGHDR and CDR2 SFDVKD. The CDR3 reads CATSAPEMETQYF. The CDR3 DNA follows: TGTGCCACCAGTGCCCCTGAGATGGAGACCCAGTACTTC.